Listed below are T cell receptor beta chains from one sample, sequenced in a study of CD8+CD57+ T cells in acquired aplastic anemia. Via MiXCR, TCRdb re-called the reads, giving one row per CDR3 protein. This sample yields about 160,000 distinct CDR3 sequences, of which about 64% are seen a single time; approximately 48% belongs to the top ten. Specimen: sorted CD4+, CD8+, or CD8+CD57+ T cells (not recorded which) from PBMCs. The receptors here all came from a human donor with aplastic anemia. Both conserved end residues are part of each CDR3. A D gene is named only where the DNA matches it firmly. Size values are once, few and many counts, or a class for expanded clones, and some rows have none.

d_call,j_call,clone_size,v_call,cdr3_nt,cdr3_aa
-,TRBJ1-1,-,TRBV7-9,TGTGCCAGCAGCTTAGCGACAAGTGCTGAAGCTTTCTTT,CASSLATSAEAFF
-,TRBJ2-2,-,TRBV7-3,TGTGCCAGCAGCCTATCCGTTAACACCGGGGAGCTGTTTTTT,CASSLSVNTGELFF
TRBD1,TRBJ2-5,-,TRBV5-4,TGTGCCAGCAGCTTGGACAGGGGGGCGGAGACCCAGTACTTC,CASSLDRGAETQYF
TRBD2,TRBJ2-1,-,TRBV7-9,TGTGCCAGCGGCCAGCGGGAGTACAATGAGCAGTTCTTC,CASGQREYNEQFF
-,TRBJ1-1,-,TRBV7-2,TGTGCCAGCAGCTTGACTGTTGAAGCTTTCTTT,CASSLTVEAFF
TRBD1,TRBJ2-7,-,TRBV2,TGTGCCAGCAGTGACCCGCCGGGACAGACCTACGAGCAGTACTTC,CASSDPPGQTYEQYF
-,TRBJ2-6,many,TRBV6-4,TGTGCCAGCAGTGACTCGACTGGGGCCAACGTCCTGACTTTC,CASSDSTGANVLTF
TRBD1,TRBJ1-2,-,TRBV7-2,TGCGCCAGCAGCCAAGATCCCGGACAGGGGAACTACACCTTC,CASSQDPGQGNYTF
-,TRBJ1-2,-,TRBV25-1,TGTGCCAGCAGCCCCGGGACGGACGCGGGCTACACCTTC,CASSPGTDAGYTF
-,TRBJ2-7,-,TRBV7-2,TGTGCCAGCAGCACGATCAGGTACTACGAGCAGTACTTC,CASSTIRYYEQYF
TRBD2,TRBJ2-2,few,TRBV10-3,TGTGCCATCAGTCGGACTAGCGGGGGAGTGAACACCGGGGAGCTGTTTTTT,CAISRTSGGVNTGELFF
TRBD2,TRBJ2-5,-,TRBV10-3,TGCGCCATCAGCTCCGCGGGAGGGACCCAGTACTTC,CAISSAGGTQYF
TRBD2,TRBJ2-5,-,TRBV20-1,TGCAGTGGGGGGGGACGGGAGAAAGAGACCCAGTACTTC,CSGGGREKETQYF
-,TRBJ1-6,-,TRBV2,TGTGCCAGCAGTGAAGACGGTCTCTCCTATAATTCACCCCTCCACTTT,CASSEDGLSYNSPLHF
-,TRBJ2-7,-,TRBV7-9,TGTGCCAGCAGCCCAGGGGTCTACTACGAGCAGTACTTC,CASSPGVYYEQYF
TRBD2,TRBJ2-3,-,TRBV5-1,TGCGCCAGCAGCCAAGGCGGGAGTGGCACAGATACGCAGTATTTT,CASSQGGSGTDTQYF
TRBD1,TRBJ1-6,-,TRBV15,TGTGCCACCAGCAGTAACGGACAGGGGCATAATTCACCCCTCCACTTT,CATSSNGQGHNSPLHF
TRBD1,TRBJ2-7,few,TRBV4-1,TGCGCCAGCAGCCAAGTCGACAGGGACGAGCAGTACTTC,CASSQVDRDEQYF
-,TRBJ2-5,-,TRBV5-7,TGTGCCAGCAGCTATCGGACAGCGGAGACCCAGTACTTC,CASSYRTAETQYF
TRBD1,TRBJ1-1,-,TRBV19,TGTGCCAGTAGTATAGCAGGGGGTAAAACTGAAGCTTTCTTT,CASSIAGGKTEAFF
-,TRBJ1-2,-,TRBV20-1,TGCAGTGCTAGAGATCAGGCCTCGCCAGGTGGCTACACCTTC,CSARDQASPGGYTF
-,TRBJ1-6,-,TRBV20-1,TGCAGTGCTAGAGAAGGGAATGGAAACTCACCCCTCCACTTT,CSAREGNGNSPLHF
-,TRBJ1-6,-,TRBV28,TGTGCCAGCAGTCCGGGACTGGGGCGGGACTATAATTCACCCCTCCACTTT,CASSPGLGRDYNSPLHF
TRBD2,TRBJ2-1,-,TRBV29-1,TGCAGCGTTGAAGACCCAGCGGGGTATGAGCAGTTCTTC,CSVEDPAGYEQFF
-,TRBJ2-7,-,TRBV5-1,TGTGCCAGCAGCGCCGGTACACTAGGTCGCGAGCAGTACTTC,CASSAGTLGREQYF
-,TRBJ1-2,-,TRBV24-1,TGTGCCACCAGTGATTTCGGGGGCCAGGGCTACACCTTC,CATSDFGGQGYTF
-,TRBJ2-1,-,TRBV5-4,TGTGCCAGCAGCTTGCGGTACACGATGAGCTCCTACAATGAGCAGCTCTTC,CASSLRYTMSSYNEQLF
-,TRBJ1-1,-,TRBV20-1,TGCAGTGCTAGGGGGCAGGGGACTGAAGCTTTCTTT,CSARGQGTEAFF
-,TRBJ1-2,-,TRBV20-1,TGCAGTGCCCGGCGTACCACAGGGAACTATGGCTACACCTTC,CSARRTTGNYGYTF
TRBD1,TRBJ2-1,-,TRBV7-9,TGTGCCAGCAGCTTAGGACAGGGGAAAGTCGATGAGCAGTTCTTC,CASSLGQGKVDEQFF
TRBD2,TRBJ2-1,-,TRBV4-3,TGCGCCAGCAGCCCCGAGACTAGCGGGGGGGTGGTTGAGCAGTTCTTC,CASSPETSGGVVEQFF
TRBD1,TRBJ1-2,-,TRBV5-1,TGCGCCAGCAGCCCGCGGCTGACAGGGGAAACCTACACCTTC,CASSPRLTGETYTF
TRBD1,TRBJ1-2,-,TRBV20-1,TGCAGTGCTAGAAGTGAGGGGGCAAGGCCGAACACCTTC,CSARSEGARPNTF
TRBD2,TRBJ2-5,many,TRBV9,TGTGCCAGCAGCGTAGATGGTAGCGGGGGGGCAAGGGAGACCCAGTACTTC,CASSVDGSGGARETQYF
-,TRBJ2-1,-,TRBV24-1,TGTGCCACCAGTGATTTGCAGGGGGGATCCTACAATGAGCAGTTCTTC,CATSDLQGGSYNEQFF
TRBD2,TRBJ2-1,-,TRBV19,TGTGCCAGTACCCCGACTAGCTTACCGTACAATGAGCAGTTCTTC,CASTPTSLPYNEQFF
TRBD2,TRBJ2-5,few,TRBV7-2,TGTGCCAGCAGCTCGTTACTAGCGGGAGGCCCTACAGAGACCCAGTACTTC,CASSSLLAGGPTETQYF
-,TRBJ2-5,-,TRBV14,TGTGCCAGCAGCTCGGCGAGGGAGACCCAGTACTTC,CASSSARETQYF
-,TRBJ2-7,-,TRBV2,TGTGCCAGCAGTTTTTCCAACTCCTACGAGCAGTACTTC,CASSFSNSYEQYF
-,TRBJ1-1,-,TRBV20-1,TGCAGTGCTTTGAAGGGCGCCACTGAAGCTTTCTTT,CSALKGATEAFF
-,TRBJ1-1,-,TRBV5-4,TGTGCCAGCAGCTTGGAGCCCACAGGGACCTACACTGAAGCTTTCTTT,CASSLEPTGTYTEAFF
-,TRBJ2-3,-,TRBV5-1,TGCGCCAGCATGTTCACGGGAGCTCAAGATACGCAGTATTTT,CASMFTGAQDTQYF